The clone carrying this TCR beta chain occurred many times. The data derive from a study of T cells in Graves' hyperthyroidism and ophthalmopathy. With a duration under 2 months, the hyperthyroidism was newly diagnosed in patients aged 18 to 65. The authors obtained PBMCs from roughly 9.7 ml of fresh peripheral blood. There were TCR beta CDR3 regions amplified from RNA transcripts. TCR CDR3 underwent first-round RT-PCR with the HTBI primer set. TCRdb re-analysed the multiplex PCR reads in MiXCR, keeping a single row per CDR3 protein. This table holds nearly 750,000 distinct CDR3 sequences, 30% to 40% found once. The TCR comes from a woman aged 40 to 50 with Graves' hyperthyroidism. The sample taken for sequencing was blood.

The CDR3 protein is CASTHWTGGAFTEAFF. The CDR3 DNA reads TGTGCCAGCACCCACTGGACAGGGGGCGCGTTTACTGAAGCTTTCTTT. The gene calls are TRBV7-9 and TRBJ1-1, with 11 positions matching TRBD1. This CDR3 has 16 residues. Trimming cost V 7 bases and J 5 bases; bases outside gene matches: 12. Germline V lookup: CDR1 SEHNR, CDR2 FQNEAQ (reference sequence).